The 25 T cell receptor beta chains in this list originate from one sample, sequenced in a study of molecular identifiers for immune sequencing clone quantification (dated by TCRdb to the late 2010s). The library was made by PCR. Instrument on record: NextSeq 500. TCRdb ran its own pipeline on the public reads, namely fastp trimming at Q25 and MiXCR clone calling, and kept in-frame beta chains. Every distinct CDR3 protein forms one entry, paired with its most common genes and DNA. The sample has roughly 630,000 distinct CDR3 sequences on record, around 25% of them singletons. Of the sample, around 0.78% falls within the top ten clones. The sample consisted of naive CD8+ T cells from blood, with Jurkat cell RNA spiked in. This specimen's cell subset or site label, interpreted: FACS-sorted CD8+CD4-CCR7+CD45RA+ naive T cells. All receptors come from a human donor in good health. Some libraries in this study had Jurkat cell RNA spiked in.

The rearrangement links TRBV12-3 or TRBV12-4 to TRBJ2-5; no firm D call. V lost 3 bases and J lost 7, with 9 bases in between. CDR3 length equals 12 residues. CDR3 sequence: CASSFNFPTQYF. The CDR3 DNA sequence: TGTGCCAGCAGTTTTAACTTTCCGACCCAGTACTTC.

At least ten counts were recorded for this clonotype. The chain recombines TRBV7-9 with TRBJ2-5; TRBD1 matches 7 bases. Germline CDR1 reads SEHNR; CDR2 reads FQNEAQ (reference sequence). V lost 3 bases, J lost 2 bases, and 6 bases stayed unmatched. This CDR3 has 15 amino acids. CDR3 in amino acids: CASSLTGYRQETQYF. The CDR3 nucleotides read TGTGCCAGCAGCTTGACAGGGTATCGGCAAGAGACCCAGTACTTC.

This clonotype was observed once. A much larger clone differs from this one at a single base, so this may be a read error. CDR3 protein: CASGELVTEAFF. DNA for the CDR3: TGTGCCAGCGGTGAACTTGTTACTGAAGCTTTCTTT. The chain combines TRBV6-2 or TRBV6-3 with TRBJ1-1; D call uncertain. The CDR3 consists of 12 residues. V was shortened by 8 bases and J by 5 bases, with 12 bases between the two germline ends. The germline V gene has CDR1 MNHEY and CDR2 SVGEGT.

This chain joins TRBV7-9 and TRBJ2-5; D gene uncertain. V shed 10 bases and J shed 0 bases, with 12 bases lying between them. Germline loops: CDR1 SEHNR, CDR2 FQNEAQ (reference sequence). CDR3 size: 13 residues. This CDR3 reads CANSLGYQETQYF. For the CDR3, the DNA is TGTGCCAACAGTCTAGGGTACCAAGAGACCCAGTACTTC.

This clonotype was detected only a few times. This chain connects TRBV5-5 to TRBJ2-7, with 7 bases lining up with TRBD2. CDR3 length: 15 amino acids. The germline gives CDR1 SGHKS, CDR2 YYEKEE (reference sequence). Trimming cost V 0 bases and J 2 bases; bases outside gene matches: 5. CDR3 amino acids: CASSLGPSGTYEQYF. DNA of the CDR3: TGTGCCAGCAGCTTGGGGCCTAGCGGAACCTACGAGCAGTACTTC.

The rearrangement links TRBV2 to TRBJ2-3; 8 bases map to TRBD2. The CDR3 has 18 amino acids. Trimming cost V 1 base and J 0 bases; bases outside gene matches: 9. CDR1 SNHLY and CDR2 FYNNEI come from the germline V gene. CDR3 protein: CASSEVDGRAPSTDTQYF. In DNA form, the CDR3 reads TGTGCCAGCAGTGAAGTCGACGGGAGGGCCCCTAGCACAGATACGCAGTATTTT.

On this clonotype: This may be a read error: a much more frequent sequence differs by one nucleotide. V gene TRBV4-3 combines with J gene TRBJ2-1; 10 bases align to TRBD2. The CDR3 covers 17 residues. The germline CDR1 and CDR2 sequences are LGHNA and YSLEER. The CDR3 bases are TGCGCCACCAGCCAAGATCGCGGGACTAGCGTATACAATGAGCAGTTCTTC. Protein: CATSQDRGTSVYNEQFF.

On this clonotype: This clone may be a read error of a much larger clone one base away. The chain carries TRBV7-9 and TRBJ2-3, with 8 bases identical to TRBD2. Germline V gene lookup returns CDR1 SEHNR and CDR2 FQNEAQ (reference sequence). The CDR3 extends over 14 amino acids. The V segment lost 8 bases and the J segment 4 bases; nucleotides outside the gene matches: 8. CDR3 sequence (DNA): TGTGCCAGCGGCTGGCGGACTAGCCCAGATACGCAGTATTTT. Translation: CASGWRTSPDTQYF.

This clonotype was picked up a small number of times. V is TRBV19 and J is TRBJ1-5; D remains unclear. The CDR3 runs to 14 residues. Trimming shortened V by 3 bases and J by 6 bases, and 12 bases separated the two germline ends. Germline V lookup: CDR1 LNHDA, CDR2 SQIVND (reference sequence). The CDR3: CASSIGSLTQPQHF. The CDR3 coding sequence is TGTGCCAGTAGTATTGGCAGTTTGACTCAGCCCCAGCATTTT.

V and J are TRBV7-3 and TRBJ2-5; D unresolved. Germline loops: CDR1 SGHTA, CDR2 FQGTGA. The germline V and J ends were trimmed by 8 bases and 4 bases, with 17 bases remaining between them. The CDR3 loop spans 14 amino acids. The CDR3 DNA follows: TGTGCCAGCCACACCAGCCGGTCGAGAGAGACCCAGTACTTC. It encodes CASHTSRSRETQYF.

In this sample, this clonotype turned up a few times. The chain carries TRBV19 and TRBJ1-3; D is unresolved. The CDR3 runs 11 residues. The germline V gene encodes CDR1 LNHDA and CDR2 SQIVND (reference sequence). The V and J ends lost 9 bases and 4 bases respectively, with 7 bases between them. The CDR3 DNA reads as TGTGCCAGCCGAGCGGGAAACACCATATATTTT. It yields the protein CASRAGNTIYF.

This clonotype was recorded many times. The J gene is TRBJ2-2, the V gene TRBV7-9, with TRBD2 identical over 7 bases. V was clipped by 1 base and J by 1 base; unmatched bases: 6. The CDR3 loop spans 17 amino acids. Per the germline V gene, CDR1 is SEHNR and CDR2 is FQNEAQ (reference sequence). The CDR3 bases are TGTGCCAGCAGCTTAGGGAGCTCTAGCGGGAACACCGGGGAGCTGTTTTTT. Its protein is CASSLGSSSGNTGELFF.

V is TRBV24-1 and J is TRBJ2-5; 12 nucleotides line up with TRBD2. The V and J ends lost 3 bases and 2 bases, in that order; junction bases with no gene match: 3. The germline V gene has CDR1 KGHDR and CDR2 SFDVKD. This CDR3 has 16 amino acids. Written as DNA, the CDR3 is TGTGCCACCAGTGATGTGACTAGCGGGGGACAAGAGACCCAGTACTTC. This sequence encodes CATSDVTSGGQETQYF.

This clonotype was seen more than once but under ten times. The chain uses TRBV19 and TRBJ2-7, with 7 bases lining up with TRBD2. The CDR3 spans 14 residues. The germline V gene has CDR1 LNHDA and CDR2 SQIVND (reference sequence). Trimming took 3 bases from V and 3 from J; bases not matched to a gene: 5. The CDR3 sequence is CASSIGSGNYEQYF. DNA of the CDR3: TGTGCCAGTAGTATCGGGAGCGGGAACTACGAGCAGTACTTC.

The CDR3 DNA sequence: TGTGCCAGCAGTTATTATACCGGACAGGGCTTCTACAATGAGCAGTTCTTC. Amino acids: CASSYYTGQGFYNEQFF. This chain uses TRBV6-5 with TRBJ2-1; 8 bases align to TRBD1. The CDR3 covers 17 residues. CDR1 and CDR2 (germline): MNHEY, SVGAGI. J was trimmed by 3 bases and V by 3 bases; bases with no gene match: 10.

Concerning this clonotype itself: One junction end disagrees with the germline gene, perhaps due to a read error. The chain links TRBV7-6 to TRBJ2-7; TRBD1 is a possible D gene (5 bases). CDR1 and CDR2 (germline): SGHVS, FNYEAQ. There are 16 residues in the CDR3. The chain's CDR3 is CASSSEPLGVSYERYF. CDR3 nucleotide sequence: TGTGCCAGCAGCTCAGAACCCCTAGGGGTCTCCTACGAGCGGTACTTC.

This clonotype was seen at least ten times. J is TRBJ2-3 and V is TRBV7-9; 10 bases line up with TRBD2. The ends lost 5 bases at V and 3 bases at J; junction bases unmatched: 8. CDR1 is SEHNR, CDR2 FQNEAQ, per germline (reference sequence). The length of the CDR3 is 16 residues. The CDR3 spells CASSPIAGGKTDTQYF. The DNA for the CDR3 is TGTGCCAGCAGCCCGATAGCGGGGGGCAAGACAGATACGCAGTATTTT.

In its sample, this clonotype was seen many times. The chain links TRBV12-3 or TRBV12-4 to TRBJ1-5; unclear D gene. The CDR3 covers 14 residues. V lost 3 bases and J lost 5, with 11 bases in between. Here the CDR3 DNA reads TGTGCCAGCAGTTTGTACGGGCCTGATCAGCCCCAGCATTTT. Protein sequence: CASSLYGPDQPQHF.

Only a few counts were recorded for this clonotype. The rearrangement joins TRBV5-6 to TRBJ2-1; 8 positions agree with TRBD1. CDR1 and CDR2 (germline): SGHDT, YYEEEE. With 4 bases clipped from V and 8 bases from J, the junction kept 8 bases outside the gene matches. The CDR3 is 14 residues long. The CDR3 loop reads CASSPGQANHEQFF. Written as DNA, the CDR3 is TGTGCCAGCAGCCCGGGACAGGCTAATCATGAGCAGTTCTTC.

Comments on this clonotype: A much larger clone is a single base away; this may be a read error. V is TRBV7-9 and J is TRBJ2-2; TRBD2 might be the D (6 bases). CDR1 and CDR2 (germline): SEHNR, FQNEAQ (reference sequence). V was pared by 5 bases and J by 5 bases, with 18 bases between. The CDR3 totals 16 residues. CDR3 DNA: TGTGCCAGCAGCAACCAGGACTACAGCCCAACCGGGGAGCTGTTTTTT. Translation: CASSNQDYSPTGELFF.

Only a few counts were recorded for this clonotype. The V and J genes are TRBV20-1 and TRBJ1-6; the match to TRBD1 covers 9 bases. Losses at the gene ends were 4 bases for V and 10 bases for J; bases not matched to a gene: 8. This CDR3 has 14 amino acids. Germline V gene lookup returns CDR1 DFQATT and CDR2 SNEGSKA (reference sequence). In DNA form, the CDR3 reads TGCAGTGCTACCCGGACAGGGGATCGATCACCCCTCCACTTT. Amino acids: CSATRTGDRSPLHF.

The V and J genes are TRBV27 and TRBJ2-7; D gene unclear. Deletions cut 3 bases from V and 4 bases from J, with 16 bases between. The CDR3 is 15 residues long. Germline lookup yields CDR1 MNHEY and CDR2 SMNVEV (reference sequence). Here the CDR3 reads CASSFGPDPIYEQYF. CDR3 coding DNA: TGTGCCAGCAGTTTCGGGCCTGACCCTATTTACGAGCAGTACTTC.

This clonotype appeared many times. The CDR3: CASGDGLGQGAYEQYF. DNA of the CDR3: TGTGCTAGTGGTGACGGGTTGGGACAGGGTGCCTACGAGCAGTACTTC. The chain is built from TRBV12-5 and TRBJ2-7; 9 nucleotides align to TRBD1. This CDR3 contains 16 residues. CDR1 and CDR2 (germline): LGHNT, FRNRAP. The V and J ends lost 5 bases and 2 bases, in that order; junction bases with no gene match: 10.

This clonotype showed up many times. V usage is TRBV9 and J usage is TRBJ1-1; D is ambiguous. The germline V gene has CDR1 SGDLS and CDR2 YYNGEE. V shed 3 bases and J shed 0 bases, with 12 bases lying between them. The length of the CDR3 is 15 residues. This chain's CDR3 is CASSGGPKLNTEAFF. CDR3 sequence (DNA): TGTGCCAGCAGCGGAGGGCCAAAATTGAACACTGAAGCTTTCTTT.

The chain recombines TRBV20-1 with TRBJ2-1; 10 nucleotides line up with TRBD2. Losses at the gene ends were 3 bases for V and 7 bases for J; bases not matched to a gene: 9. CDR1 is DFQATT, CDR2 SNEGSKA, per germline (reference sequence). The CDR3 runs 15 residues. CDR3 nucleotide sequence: TGCAGTGCTAGCAGTAGCGGGAGGTCGAGTAATGAGCAGTTCTTC. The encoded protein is CSASSSGRSSNEQFF.